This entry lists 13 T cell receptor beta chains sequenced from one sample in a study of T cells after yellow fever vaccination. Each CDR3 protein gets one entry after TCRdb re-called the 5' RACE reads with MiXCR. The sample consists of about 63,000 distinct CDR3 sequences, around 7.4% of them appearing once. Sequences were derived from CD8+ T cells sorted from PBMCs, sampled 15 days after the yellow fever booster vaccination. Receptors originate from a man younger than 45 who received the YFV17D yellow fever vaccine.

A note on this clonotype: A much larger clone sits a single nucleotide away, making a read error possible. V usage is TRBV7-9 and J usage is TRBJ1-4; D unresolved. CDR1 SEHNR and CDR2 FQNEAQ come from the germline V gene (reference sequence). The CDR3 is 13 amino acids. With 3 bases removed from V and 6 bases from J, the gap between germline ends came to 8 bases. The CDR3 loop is CASSFPGYEKLFF. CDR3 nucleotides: TGTGCCAGCAGCTTCCCCGGGTATGAAAAACTGTTTTTT.

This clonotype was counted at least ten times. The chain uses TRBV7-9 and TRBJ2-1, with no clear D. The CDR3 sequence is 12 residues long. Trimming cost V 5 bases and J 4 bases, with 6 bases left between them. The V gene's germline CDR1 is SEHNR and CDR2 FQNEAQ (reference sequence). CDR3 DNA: TGTGCCAGCAGCATGCTGTACAATGAGCAGTTCTTC. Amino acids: CASSMLYNEQFF.

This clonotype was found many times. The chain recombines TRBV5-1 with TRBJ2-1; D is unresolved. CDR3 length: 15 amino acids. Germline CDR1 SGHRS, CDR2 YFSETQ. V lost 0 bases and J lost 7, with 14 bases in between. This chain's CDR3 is CASSLVTRGNNEQFF. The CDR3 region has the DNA TGCGCCAGCAGCTTGGTGACTCGCGGTAATAATGAGCAGTTCTTC.

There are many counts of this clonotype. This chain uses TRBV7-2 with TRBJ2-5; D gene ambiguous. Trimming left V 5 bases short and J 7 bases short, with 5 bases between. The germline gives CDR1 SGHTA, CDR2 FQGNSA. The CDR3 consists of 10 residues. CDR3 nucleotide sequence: TGTGCCAGCAGCCTCGGGACCCAGTACTTC. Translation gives CASSLGTQYF.

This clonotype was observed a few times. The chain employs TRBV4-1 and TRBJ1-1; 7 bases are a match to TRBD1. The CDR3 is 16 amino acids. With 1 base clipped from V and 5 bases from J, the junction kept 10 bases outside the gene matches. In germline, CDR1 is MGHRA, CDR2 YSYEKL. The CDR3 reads CASSQGPSGGETEAFF. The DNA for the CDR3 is TGCGCCAGCAGCCAAGGACCCTCAGGGGGAGAAACTGAAGCTTTCTTT.

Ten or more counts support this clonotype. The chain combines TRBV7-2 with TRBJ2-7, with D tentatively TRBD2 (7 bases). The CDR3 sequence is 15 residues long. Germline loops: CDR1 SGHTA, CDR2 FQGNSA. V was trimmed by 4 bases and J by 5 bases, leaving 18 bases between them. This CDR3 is CASSSPRGALHEQYF. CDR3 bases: TGTGCCAGCAGCTCACCTCGGGGGGCGCTACACGAGCAGTACTTC.

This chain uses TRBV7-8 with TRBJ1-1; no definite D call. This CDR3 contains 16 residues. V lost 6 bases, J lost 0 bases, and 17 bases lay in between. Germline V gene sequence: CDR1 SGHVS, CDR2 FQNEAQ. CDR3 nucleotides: TGTGCCAGCAGACCTCGGGAGGGCTGTATGAACACTGAAGCTTTCTTT. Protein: CASRPREGCMNTEAFF.

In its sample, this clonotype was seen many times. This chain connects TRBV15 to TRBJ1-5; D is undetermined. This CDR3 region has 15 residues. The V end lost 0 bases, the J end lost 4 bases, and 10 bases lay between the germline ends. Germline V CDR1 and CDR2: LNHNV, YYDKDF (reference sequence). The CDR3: CATSRDLGGNQPQHF. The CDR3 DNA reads TGTGCCACCAGCAGAGATCTGGGTGGGAATCAGCCCCAGCATTTT.

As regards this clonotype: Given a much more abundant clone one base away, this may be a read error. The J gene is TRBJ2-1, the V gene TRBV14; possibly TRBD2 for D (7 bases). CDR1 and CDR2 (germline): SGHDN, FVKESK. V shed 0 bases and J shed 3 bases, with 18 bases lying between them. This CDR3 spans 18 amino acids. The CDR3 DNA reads TGTGCCAGCAGCCAAGAAGGGGGGGAAATAATCTACTACAATGAGCAGTTCTTC. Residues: CASSQEGGEIIYYNEQFF. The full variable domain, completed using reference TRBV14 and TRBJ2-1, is EAGVTQFPSHSVIEKGQTVTLRCDPISGHDNLYWYRRVMGKEIKFLLHFVKESKQDESGMPNNRFLAERTGGTYSTLKVQPAELEDSGVYFCASSQEGGEIIYYNEQFFGPGTRLTVL.

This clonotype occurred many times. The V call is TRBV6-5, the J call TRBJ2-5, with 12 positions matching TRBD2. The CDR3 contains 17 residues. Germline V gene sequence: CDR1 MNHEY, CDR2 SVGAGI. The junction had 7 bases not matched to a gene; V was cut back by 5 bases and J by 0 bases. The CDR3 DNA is TGTGCCAGCAGTACCTCGACTAGCGGGAGTTACCAAGAGACCCAGTACTTC. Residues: CASSTSTSGSYQETQYF.

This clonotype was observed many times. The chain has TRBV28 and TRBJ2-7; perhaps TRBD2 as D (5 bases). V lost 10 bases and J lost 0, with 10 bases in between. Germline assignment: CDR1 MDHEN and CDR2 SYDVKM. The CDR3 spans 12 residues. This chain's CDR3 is CATRGSSYEQYF. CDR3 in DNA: TGTGCCACCCGTGGGAGCTCCTACGAGCAGTACTTC. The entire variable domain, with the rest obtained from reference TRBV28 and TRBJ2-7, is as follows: DVKVTQSSRYLVKRTGEKVFLECVQDMDHENMFWYRQDPGLGLRLIYFSYDVKMKEKGDIPEGYSVSREKKERFSLILESASTNQTSMYLCATRGSSYEQYFGPGTRLTVT.

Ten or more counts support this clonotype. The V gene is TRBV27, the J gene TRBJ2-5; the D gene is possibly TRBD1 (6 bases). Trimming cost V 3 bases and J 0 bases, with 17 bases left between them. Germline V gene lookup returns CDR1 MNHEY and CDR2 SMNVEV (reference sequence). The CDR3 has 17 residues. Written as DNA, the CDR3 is TGTGCCAGCAGTTTCATCCGGGACACTGGGTACCAAGAGACCCAGTACTTC. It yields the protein CASSFIRDTGYQETQYF.

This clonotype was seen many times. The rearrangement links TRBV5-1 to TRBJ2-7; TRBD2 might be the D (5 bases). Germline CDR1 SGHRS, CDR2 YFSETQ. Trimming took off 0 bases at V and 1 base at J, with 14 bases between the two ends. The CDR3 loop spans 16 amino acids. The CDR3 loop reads CASSLGELDWSYEQYF. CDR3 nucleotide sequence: TGCGCCAGCAGCTTGGGAGAACTGGACTGGTCCTACGAGCAGTACTTC.